The sequence of this T cell receptor beta chain was determined in a study of T cell responses to AZD1222 COVID-19 vaccine (dated by TCRdb to about 2021). Notes on the research overall: AZD1222 recipients whose second dose came at about 4 weeks and those whose second dose came at about 12 weeks were combined into one group, since spike-specific TCR depth and breadth did not differ between the two schedules. Trial participants were enrolled by age into 18-55, 56-69 and 70-plus year subgroups, with roughly 150, 30 and 60 TCR-sequenced participants respectively. A total of more than 230 trial participants underwent TCR sequencing, of whom 200 to 220 had received two doses of AZD1222 and about 25 had received two doses of the MenACWY control vaccine.

In the case of this clone: Its binding antigen is unknown. It has no much larger one-base neighbor in the sample; base qualities were not kept.

This sample's time point label indicates: baseline before first vaccination. The vaccinee samples were drawn from two UK trials, COV001 and COV002, one of which was a single-blind randomized controlled phase 2/3 trial testing AZD1222 (ChAdOx1 nCoV-19) in healthy adults. For TCRbeta chain sequencing, PBMC samples were collected from trial participants at day 0 and at day 28 after the second dose. The CDR3 regions of human TCRbeta chains were analyzed by immunosequencing. In the original analysis: Repertoire TCRs were matched against a reference library of SARS-CoV-2-specific TCRs generated with the MIRA antigen-specificity platform. Breadth was defined as the fraction of unique TCRs that were SARS-CoV-2-associated, and depth was defined as the fraction of total T cells that were SARS-CoV-2-associated. Each spike-specific TCR was assigned to its reactive spike region and to a CD4 or CD8 class using the MIRA data. Log10-transformed breadth and depth values were compared by one-way ANOVA with Sidak's multiple comparisons tests. TCRdb stores this immuneACCESS table with in-frame sequences only. Part of the clones is absent; in the studies checked, under half of the shortfall reflects unresolved V genes, and no reason is known for the rest. V and J calls and clone size follow that table, whereas D and trimming were derived from the DNA. Across this sample there are some 100,000 clones, with 90% seen only once. In total, the top ten clones hold approximately 1.3% of the sample.

Cut back by 4 bases and 2 bases, the V and J ends lie 16 bases apart. Taken from the germline V gene, the CDR1 and CDR2 loops are SGHDT and YYEEEE. From the cysteine through the phenylalanine, the CDR3 covers 15 amino acids. Here the CDR3 DNA is all that survives: 45 bases in frame from base 1. The paper as a whole reports these results and caveats: Most participants were white British and females outnumbered males, and the authors suggested that clonal diversity may have been underestimated. After two AZD1222 doses, spike-specific TCR breadth and depth were significantly higher than at day 0 and than in MenACWY recipients. Vaccine-associated CD4 TCRs spanned the whole spike protein, with dominant responses in regions 160-218 and 743-854. In the small 56-69-year group, the increase in depth fell short of significance, most likely because of low power. Conclusions about previously exposed vaccinees are limited because only 6 or 7 AZD1222 recipients were SARS-CoV-2 seropositive at baseline. No day 14 peak-response samples were available, so repertoires were characterized only after the peak T cell response. Epitopes outside the regions mutated in the B.1.351 and B.1.1.7 variants were reportedly recognized by nearly half of the unique spike-specific TCRs.

The chain links TRBV5-6 with TRBJ2-7; 6 matching bases give a weak D call of TRBD2. The source was peripheral blood, collected on day 0 of AZD1222 vaccination. The TCR originated in an adult in good health. At the DNA level, the sequence is TGTGCCAGCAGCCCCGGGAGACCCATCGCCTACGAGCAGTACTTC. It codes for CASSPGRPIAYEQYF. Full variable domain (CDR3 extended with the reference TRBV5-6 and TRBJ2-7 proteins): DAGVTQSPTHLIKTRGQQVTLRCSPKSGHDTVSWYQQALGQGPQFIFQYYEEEERQRGNFPDRFSGHQFPNYSSELNVNALLLGDSALYLCASSPGRPIAYEQYFGPGTRLTVT.